This T cell receptor beta chain is drawn from a study of OX40 agonist ivuxolimab in advanced cancers. Study-level background: Patients' therapy was ivuxolimab, an antibody that acts as an agonist of OX40 (CD134). Notes on the study in general: Partial responders at 0.1-3.0 mg/kg showed near-lowest clonal expansion. The antigens recognized by the expanded peripheral T cells, that is their antigen specificity, were not determined.

Sequencing used immunoSEQ multiplex PCR; TCRdb keeps in-frame clones, though not all of them. There are roughly 70,000 clones in the sample; 80% to 90% occur only once, and over 3% lies in the top ten. The CDR3 contains 14 residues. V shed 5 bases and J 5 bases; nucleotides not matched to a gene: 6. Germline CDR1 reads MDHEN; CDR2 reads SYDVKM. This clone was observed once. Its antigen remains unidentified. This TCR was recovered from an adult with an advanced solid tumor such as melanoma, head and neck, liver or kidney cancer. The V gene is TRBV28, the J gene TRBJ2-7, with 10 bases lining up with TRBD1. Sample: CD4+ or CD8+ T cells sorted from blood, taken in a trial of the OX40 agonist ivuxolimab. The CDR3 loop reads CASSLTGGSDEQYF. Written as DNA, the CDR3 is TGTGCCAGCAGTCTGACAGGGGGCTCTGACGAGCAGTACTTC.